This T cell receptor beta chain originates from a study of CD8 T cells in Susac syndrome. The CDR3 length is 15 residues. CDR1 and CDR2 (germline): SGHNT, YENEEA. Trimming stripped 1 base from V and 4 bases from J, with 12 bases between. RNA was extracted with the RNeasy kit, and a quantity of roughly 0.5 to 1 ug was reverse transcribed using random hexamers. TCRdb re-analysed the immunoSEQ multiplex PCR reads in MiXCR, keeping a single row per CDR3 protein. The sample includes 300,000 or so distinct CDR3 sequences, about 90% of them seen just once. The rearrangement uses TRBV11-3 and TRBJ2-3; no clear D gene. The sequenced material came from CD4+ T cells from PBMCs. The source of this sequence is a human donor with multiple sclerosis. The CDR3 loop reads CASSLGSSSADTQYF. The CDR3 nucleotides are TGTGCCAGCAGCTTAGGATCTAGTTCTGCAGATACGCAGTATTTT.